This T cell receptor (beta chain) was identified during a study of T cell responses to AZD1222 COVID-19 vaccine. Method: immunoSEQ multiplex PCR; TCRdb's copy keeps in-frame clones and lacks some. Of approximately 77,000 clones listed, roughly 88% were seen once; the top ten hold roughly 3.1%. The sequence was collected from an adult who received the AZD1222 COVID-19 vaccine. The sequenced sample was peripheral blood, obtained 28 days after the second AZD1222 dose.

CDR3 in DNA: TGTGCCACCAGCAGAGATAGCGGGACCTATGGCTACACCTTC. Residues: CATSRDSGTYGYTF. The chain has TRBV15 and TRBJ1-2, with TRBD1 as a possible D gene (5 bases). From germline, CDR1 is LNHNV and CDR2 YYDKDF (reference sequence). CDR3 size: 14 residues. V was shortened by 0 bases and J by 4 bases, with 9 bases between the two germline ends.